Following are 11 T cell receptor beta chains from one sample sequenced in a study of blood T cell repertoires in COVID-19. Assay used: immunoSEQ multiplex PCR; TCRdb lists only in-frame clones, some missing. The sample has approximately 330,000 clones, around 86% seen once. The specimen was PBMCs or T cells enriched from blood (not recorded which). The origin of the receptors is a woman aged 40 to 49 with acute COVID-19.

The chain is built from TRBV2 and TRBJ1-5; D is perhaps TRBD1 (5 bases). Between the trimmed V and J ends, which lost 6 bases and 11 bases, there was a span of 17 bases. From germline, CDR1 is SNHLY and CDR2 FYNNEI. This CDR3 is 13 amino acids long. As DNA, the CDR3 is TGTGCCAGCAGAGAGACAGCCTCATCATCCCAGCATTTT. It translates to CASRETASSSQHF.

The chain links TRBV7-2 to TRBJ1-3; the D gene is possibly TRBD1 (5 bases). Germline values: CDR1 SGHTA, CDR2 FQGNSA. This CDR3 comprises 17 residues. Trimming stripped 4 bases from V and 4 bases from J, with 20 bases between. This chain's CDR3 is CASSSPTDPGEGNTIYF. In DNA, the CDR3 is TGTGCCAGCAGCTCCCCCACTGACCCGGGGGAAGGAAACACCATATATTTT.

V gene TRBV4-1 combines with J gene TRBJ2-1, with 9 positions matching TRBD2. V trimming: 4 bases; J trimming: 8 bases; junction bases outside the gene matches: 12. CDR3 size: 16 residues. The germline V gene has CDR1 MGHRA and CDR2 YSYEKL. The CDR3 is CASSPPRASGVHEQFF. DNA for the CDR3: TGCGCCAGCAGCCCTCCCCGGGCTAGCGGGGTCCATGAGCAGTTCTTC.

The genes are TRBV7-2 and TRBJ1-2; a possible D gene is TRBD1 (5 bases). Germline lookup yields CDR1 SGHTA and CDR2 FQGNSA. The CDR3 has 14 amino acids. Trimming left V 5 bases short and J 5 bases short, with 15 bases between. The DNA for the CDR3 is TGTGCCAGCAGCCCCCGACAGTCCCTTTATGGCTACACCTTC. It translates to CASSPRQSLYGYTF. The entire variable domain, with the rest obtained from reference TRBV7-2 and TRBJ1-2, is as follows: GAGVSQSPSNKVTEKGKDVELRCDPISGHTALYWYRQSLGQGLEFLIYFQGNSAPDKSGLPSDRFSAERTGGSVSTLTIQRTQQEDSAVYLCASSPRQSLYGYTFGSGTRLTVV.

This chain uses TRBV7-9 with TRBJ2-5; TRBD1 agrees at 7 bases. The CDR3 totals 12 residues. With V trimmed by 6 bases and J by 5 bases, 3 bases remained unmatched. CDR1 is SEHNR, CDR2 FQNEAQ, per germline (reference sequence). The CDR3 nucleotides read TGTGCCAGCAGTCCGGACAGGGAGACCCAGTACTTC. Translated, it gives CASSPDRETQYF.

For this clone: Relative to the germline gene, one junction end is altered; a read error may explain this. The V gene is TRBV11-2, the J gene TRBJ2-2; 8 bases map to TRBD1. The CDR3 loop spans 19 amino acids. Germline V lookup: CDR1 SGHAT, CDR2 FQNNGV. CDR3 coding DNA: TGTGCCAGCAACTTAGCAGCCGACAGGGGTGGAGGGTTACGCGGGGAGCTGTTTTTT. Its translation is CASNLAADRGGGLRGELFF.

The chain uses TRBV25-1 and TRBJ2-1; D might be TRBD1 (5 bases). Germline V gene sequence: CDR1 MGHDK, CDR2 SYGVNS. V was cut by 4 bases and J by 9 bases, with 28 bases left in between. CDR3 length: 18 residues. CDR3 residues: CASSALGALGRGWGEQFF. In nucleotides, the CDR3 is TGTGCCAGCAGTGCTCTTGGGGCCCTAGGGCGCGGTTGGGGTGAGCAGTTCTTC.

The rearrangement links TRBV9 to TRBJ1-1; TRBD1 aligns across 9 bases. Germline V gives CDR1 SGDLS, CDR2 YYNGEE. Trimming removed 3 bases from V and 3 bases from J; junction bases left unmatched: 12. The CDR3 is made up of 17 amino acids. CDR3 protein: CASSGGTGRGVDTEAFF. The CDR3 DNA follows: TGTGCCAGCAGCGGGGGGACAGGGAGGGGTGTAGACACTGAAGCTTTCTTT.

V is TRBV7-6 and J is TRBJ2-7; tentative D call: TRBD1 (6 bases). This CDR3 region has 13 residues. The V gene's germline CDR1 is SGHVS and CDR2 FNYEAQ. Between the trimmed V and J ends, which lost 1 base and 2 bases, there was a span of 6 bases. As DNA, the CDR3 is TGTGCCAGCAGCTTAGGGACAGCCTACGAGCAGTACTTC. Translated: CASSLGTAYEQYF.

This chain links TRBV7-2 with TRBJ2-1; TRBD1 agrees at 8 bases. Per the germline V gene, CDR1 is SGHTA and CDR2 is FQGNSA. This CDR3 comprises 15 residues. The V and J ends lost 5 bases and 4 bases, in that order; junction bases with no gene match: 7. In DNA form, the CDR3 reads TGTGCCAGCAGCGTCTCCGGGACAGGTTACAATGAGCAGTTCTTC. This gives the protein CASSVSGTGYNEQFF.

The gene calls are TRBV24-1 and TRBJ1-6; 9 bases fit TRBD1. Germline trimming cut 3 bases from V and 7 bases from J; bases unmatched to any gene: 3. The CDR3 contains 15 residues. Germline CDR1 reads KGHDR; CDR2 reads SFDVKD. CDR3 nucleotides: TGTGCCACCAGTGATGGGGGACAGGGCAATTCACCCCTCCACTTT. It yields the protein CATSDGGQGNSPLHF.